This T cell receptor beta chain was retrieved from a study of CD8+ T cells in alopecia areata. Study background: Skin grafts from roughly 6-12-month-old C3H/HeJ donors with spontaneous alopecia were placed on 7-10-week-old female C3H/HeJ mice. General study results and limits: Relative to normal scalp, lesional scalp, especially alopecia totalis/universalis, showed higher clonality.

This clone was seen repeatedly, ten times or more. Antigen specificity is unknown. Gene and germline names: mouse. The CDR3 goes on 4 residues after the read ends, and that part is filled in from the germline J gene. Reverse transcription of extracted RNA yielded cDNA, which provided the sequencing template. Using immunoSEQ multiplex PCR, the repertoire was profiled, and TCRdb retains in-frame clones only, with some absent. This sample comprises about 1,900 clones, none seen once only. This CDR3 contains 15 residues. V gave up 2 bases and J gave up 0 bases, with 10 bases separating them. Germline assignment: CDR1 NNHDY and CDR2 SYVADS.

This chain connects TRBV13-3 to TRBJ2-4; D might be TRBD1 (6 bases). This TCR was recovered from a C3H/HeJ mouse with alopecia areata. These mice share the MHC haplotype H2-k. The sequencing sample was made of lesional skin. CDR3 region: CASSEPGTSQNTLYF. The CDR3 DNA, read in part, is TGTGCCAGCAGTGAGCCCGGGACAAGTCAAAAC.